This record looks at one TCR beta chain sequence and its context. This clonotype was seen more than once but under ten times. Its recognized antigen is unknown. One base away there is no much larger clone; base qualities are not given. The CDR3 contains 11 residues, cysteine and phenylalanine counted. The kept DNA is CDR3 alone, 33 bases in frame from the first base. V is cut by 0 bases and J by 4 bases, and the space between the germline ends is 4 bases. From the germline V gene (reference sequence), CDR1 is DFQATT and CDR2 is SNEGSKA. These data belong to a study of identical twins (dated by TCRdb to the mid-2010s). Broadly, across the study: The study deep-sequenced TCR alpha and beta repertoires from monozygotic twins, unrelated adults of various ages and cord blood to test whether fetal clonotypes persist. To rule out contamination, the twin experiments were replicated at different times with different library preparation protocols. Summary of the overall study and its limitations: Invariant T cells such as MAIT and iNKT could partly confound zero-insertion analyses, though diverse VJ usage argued against this for most clonotypes. Compared with coincidental sharing between unrelated individuals, out-of-frame TCR alpha sequences shared between twins had an excess of sequences with low generation probability. Because the same donors could not be followed over many years, the conclusions relied on cross-sectional statistical analysis. A weaker excess of twin sharing was found in beta out-of-frame sequences because the signal-to-noise ratio was lowered by fewer shared sequences. Out-of-frame TCR alpha sharing in monozygotic twins was systematically underestimated by recombination models, whereas sharing between unrelated individuals was in agreement with the recombination models. Abundant cord blood beta clonotypes carried fewer insertions; young adult naive repertoires showed a weaker similar trend, while memory repertoires showed none.

Every donor was a healthy Caucasian. The twin cohort consisted of three pairs of female monozygotic twins, all aged roughly 18 to 29 years. Positive isolation kits from Invitrogen were used to isolate the CD4+ and CD8+ T cell populations. Library preparation used 5' RACE. TCRdb lists the instrument as Illumina HiSeq 2000. Template switching introduced a universal primer binding site; the final cDNA contained a unique molecular identifier, enabling accurate counting of TCR cDNA molecules. Specific primers in the conserved constant-segment region were used to synthesize first-strand cDNA for TCR alpha and beta chains. To control for contamination, each cDNA library was double barcoded with a SMART-Mk sample barcode plus Illumina barcodes. TruSeq adapter sequences and Illumina sample barcodes were added in two successive PCR steps. TCR alpha and beta cDNA libraries were sequenced on the Illumina HiSeq platform with custom primers. Per the authors' processing: Unique molecular identifiers were extracted from raw reads with MiGEC, and CDR3 positions were determined with MiXCR. For each individual, recombination models were inferred using an EM algorithm with the repgenHMM and IGoR tools. The tcR package in R was used for shared clonotype analysis, with sharing normalized by the product of cloneset sizes. To study raw recombination free of thymic and clonal selection effects, out-of-frame nonproductive sequences were analyzed. The public reads were quality trimmed at Q25 with fastp and then assembled into clones with MiXCR by TCRdb, keeping productive beta chains. Each entry merges the rows of one CDR3 protein and shows their most common DNA and genes. TCRdb, not the authors, supplied the V and J calls. This sample lists a few hundred thousand distinct CDR3 sequences; roughly 26% were detected once. About 2.9% of the sample is held by the ten biggest clonotypes.

These same records also appear under a second study, on T cells expressing NK-cell markers. Per the second study: In sorted CD3+CD56+NKG2C+, CD3+CD56+NKG2C- and CD3+CD56-NKG2C+ T-cell subsets from eight or nine donors, TCR beta-chain repertoires were profiled. Seven of the eight sequenced donors were HCMV-seropositive and one was HCMV-seronegative. To restrict sorting to alphabetaTCR-expressing T cells, an anti-gammadeltaTCR antibody was added in several experiments. For several donors, the dominant CD3+CD56+NKG2C+ clonotypes were among the top 10 CD8+ clonotypes and accounted for about 1.0-7.5% of CD8+ T cells. Those dominant clonotypes were again the most abundant among CD3+CD56-NKG2C+ cells in a few donors, at about 25-65%. It remained unclear whether the expanded NKG2C-expressing T cell clones were specific for HCMV antigens. The eight sequenced donors were randomly selected healthy volunteers, three men and five women. HCMV-specific IgG was detected in serum with a commercial ELISA kit to determine HCMV serostatus. Reads were demultiplexed and grouped by UMI with MIGEC, and clonotypes were assembled and quantified with MiTCR. To remove erroneous sequences, TCR cDNA sequences were retained only when supported by two or more reads. The tcR package was used for downstream repertoire analysis, and clonotypes were matched between fractions using CDR3 nucleotide sequence together with V segment. VDJmatch was used to annotate antigen specificity against VDJdb, with one amino acid substitution in CDR3 permitted.

The chain couples TRBV20-1 to TRBJ2-7; the D gene cannot be named for sure. The sample comprised CD4+ T cells sorted from blood. The receptor was isolated from a woman between 18 and 29 years old in good health. The nucleotide sequence is TGCAGTGCTAGAGAGGGTTACGAGCAGTACTTC. Its amino acids are CSAREGYEQYF.